Each of the 9 T cell receptor beta chains below was sequenced from the same sample in a study of blood T cell repertoires in COVID-19. Profiling relied on immunoSEQ multiplex PCR, and the TCRdb table lists in-frame clones only, not all of them. The sample consists of 55,000 or so clones, more than 70% of them appearing once. Sequencing was done on a sample of peripheral blood. Receptor source: a man aged 60 to 69 with active or convalescent COVID-19.

V is TRBV7-9 and J is TRBJ1-6, with D unclear. Trimming shortened V by 5 bases and J by 6 bases, and 11 bases separated the two germline ends. In germline, CDR1 is SEHNR, CDR2 FQNEAQ (reference sequence). The CDR3 loop spans 14 amino acids. CDR3 in DNA: TGTGCCAGCAGCATCAGAGGGCTTAATTCACCCCTCCACTTT. Translated: CASSIRGLNSPLHF.

V gene TRBV27 combines with J gene TRBJ2-1; perhaps TRBD2 as D (6 bases). CDR1 is MNHEY, CDR2 SMNVEV, per germline (reference sequence). The V end lost 3 bases, the J end lost 3 bases, and 12 bases lay between the germline ends. CDR3 size: 15 residues. This chain's CDR3 is CASSFGGMLYNEQFF. The CDR3 DNA reads TGTGCCAGCAGTTTTGGGGGGATGCTCTACAATGAGCAGTTCTTC.

The rearrangement uses TRBV15 and TRBJ2-7; 10 positions agree with TRBD1. Germline trimming cut 5 bases from V and 3 bases from J; bases unmatched to any gene: 4. CDR1 and CDR2 from the germline V gene are LNHNV and YYDKDF (reference sequence). This CDR3 contains 14 residues. This chain's CDR3 is CATSSDRGNYEQYF. Here the CDR3 DNA reads TGTGCCACCAGCTCGGACAGGGGGAACTACGAGCAGTACTTC.

Details on this clone: The identical CDR3 is also encoded by other nucleotide sequences in the sample. J is TRBJ2-1 and V is TRBV19, with 11 bases fitting TRBD2. The CDR3 consists of 15 residues. Losses at the gene ends were 5 bases for V and 7 bases for J; bases not matched to a gene: 7. Looked up from germline, CDR1 is LNHDA and CDR2 is SQIVND (reference sequence). The DNA for the CDR3 is TGTGCCAGTAGTTCGCTAGCGGGAGGTCGGAATGAGCAGTTCTTC. The encoded protein is CASSSLAGGRNEQFF.

The chain is built from TRBV6-5 and TRBJ2-7; a possible D gene is TRBD1 (6 bases). Looked up from germline, CDR1 is MNHEY and CDR2 is SVGAGI. This CDR3 spans 15 amino acids. V dropped 7 bases and J dropped 0 bases, with 16 bases sitting between them. The CDR3 sequence is CASTSRGFLSYEQYF. In DNA form, the CDR3 reads TGTGCCAGCACCTCCAGGGGCTTCCTCTCCTACGAGCAGTACTTC.

The chain combines TRBV30 with TRBJ2-4, with 7 nucleotides matching TRBD2. V lost 7 bases, J lost 7 bases, and 10 bases stayed unmatched. The CDR3 has 13 amino acids. Germline loops: CDR1 GTSNPN, CDR2 SVGIG (reference sequence). The CDR3 protein is CASTGKGGNIQYF. The CDR3 DNA sequence: TGTGCCTCCACGGGGAAGGGAGGGAACATTCAGTACTTC.

The chain recombines TRBV29-1 with TRBJ1-1; maybe TRBD1 (6 bases). The CDR3 totals 14 residues. Trimming took off 7 bases at V and 2 bases at J, with 17 bases between the two ends. CDR1 SQVTM and CDR2 ANQGSEA come from the germline V gene. DNA of the CDR3: TGCAGCGCCCCTGGGGGGGCACGTAACACTGAAGCTTTCTTT. The encoded protein is CSAPGGARNTEAFF.

The rearrangement uses TRBV5-1 and TRBJ1-1; D remains ambiguous. Germline V gives CDR1 SGHRS, CDR2 YFSETQ. The CDR3 is 14 amino acids. The germline V and J ends were trimmed by 0 bases and 5 bases, with 11 bases remaining between them. The CDR3 DNA sequence: TGCGCCAGCAGCTTGGAGAGGGTGAGGACTGAAGCTTTCTTT. It specifies CASSLERVRTEAFF.

The chain recombines TRBV6-5 with TRBJ1-2; 8 nucleotides line up with TRBD1. Germline CDR1 and CDR2: MNHEY and SVGAGI. The CDR3 is made up of 15 amino acids. The V gene end was trimmed by 8 bases and the J gene end by 5 bases; junction bases not matched to a gene: 13. DNA of the CDR3: TGTGCCAGCCGGGGACTAACAGGGGGATTTTATGGCTACACCTTC. Its translation is CASRGLTGGFYGYTF.